What follows are 17 T cell receptor beta chains derived from one specimen sequenced in a study of blood T cell repertoires in COVID-19. Sequencing used immunoSEQ multiplex PCR; TCRdb keeps in-frame clones, though not all of them. The profile covers around 250,000 clones, with 90% appearing a single time and 4.1% taken by the ten largest. Sample: PBMCs or T cells enriched from blood (not recorded which). These receptors were collected from a woman aged 25 to 45 with acute COVID-19.

This chain connects TRBV14 to TRBJ2-2, with D possibly being TRBD1 (6 bases). Germline loops: CDR1 SGHDN, CDR2 FVKESK. V shed 0 bases and J shed 3 bases, with 11 bases lying between them. This CDR3 is built from 16 residues. CDR3 sequence: CASSQDWGRDTGELFF. The CDR3 region has the DNA TGTGCCAGCAGCCAAGACTGGGGGCGAGACACCGGGGAGCTGTTTTTT.

The genes are TRBV28 and TRBJ1-2, with 8 bases matching TRBD1. CDR1 and CDR2 (germline): MDHEN, SYDVKM. The length of the CDR3 is 14 residues. V trimming: 3 bases; J trimming: 4 bases; junction bases outside the gene matches: 4. CDR3 sequence (DNA): TGTGCCAGCAGTTTCCTCACAGGGGGCTATGGCTACACCTTC. This codes for CASSFLTGGYGYTF.

V and J are TRBV6-6 and TRBJ1-4, with 9 bases that match TRBD1. Germline V gene lookup returns CDR1 MNHNY and CDR2 SVGAGI (reference sequence). This CDR3 region has 15 residues. The V segment lost 4 bases and the J segment 7 bases; nucleotides outside the gene matches: 7. For the CDR3, the DNA is TGTGCCAGCAGTTCCAGGACAGGGGAGCGTGAAAAACTGTTTTTT. This sequence encodes CASSSRTGEREKLFF.

J is TRBJ2-2 and V is TRBV10-3; 9 bases align to TRBD2. The CDR3 is 16 amino acids. Germline CDR1 is ENHRY and CDR2 is SYGVKD. V shed 10 bases and J 0 bases; nucleotides not matched to a gene: 9. In DNA, the CDR3 is TGTGCCACTATAGGGCGGGAGGGCCCGAACACCGGGGAGCTGTTTTTT. Translated, it gives CATIGREGPNTGELFF.

This clone has more than one count but fewer than ten. The genes are TRBV19 and TRBJ1-1; TRBD1 aligns across 10 bases. There are 17 residues in the CDR3. V gave up 7 bases and J gave up 5 bases; unmatched junction bases: 16. Germline V gene data show CDR1 as LNHDA and CDR2 as SQIVND (reference sequence). CDR3: CASTPSGTGDRGTEAFF. DNA for the CDR3: TGTGCCAGTACCCCCTCGGGGACAGGGGACCGTGGAACTGAAGCTTTCTTT.

The chain carries TRBV14 and TRBJ1-6; perhaps TRBD1 as D (6 bases). Per germline, CDR1 SGHDN and CDR2 FVKESK. The CDR3 is 13 residues long. The V end was cut by 4 bases, the J end by 7 bases, with 8 bases between. DNA of the CDR3: TGTGCCAGCAGCCCGCAGGGGAATTCACCCCTCCACTTT. Its translation: CASSPQGNSPLHF.

This clone has just one count. The chain couples TRBV28 to TRBJ1-5; no clear D. Trimming removed 3 bases from V and 7 bases from J, with 10 bases in between. Germline V CDR1 and CDR2: MDHEN, SYDVKM. The CDR3 is made up of 13 amino acids. The CDR3 protein is CASSLTASQPQHF. For the CDR3, the DNA is TGTGCCAGCAGTTTGACTGCCTCCCAGCCCCAGCATTTT.

Written as DNA, the CDR3 is TGTGCCATCAGTGAGTCGTTGGACAGGGTGACAGATACGCAGTATTTT. This translates into CAISESLDRVTDTQYF. This rearrangement joins TRBV10-3 to TRBJ2-3; 8 bases align to TRBD1. The CDR3 spans 16 residues. CDR1 and CDR2 from the germline V gene are ENHRY and SYGVKD. V was pared by 0 bases and J by 3 bases, with 5 bases of the junction left unmatched.

This chain connects TRBV27 to TRBJ1-5; TRBD1 agrees at 10 bases. The germline V gene has CDR1 MNHEY and CDR2 SMNVEV (reference sequence). The CDR3 covers 14 residues. The J segment lost 4 bases and the V segment lost 7 bases, leaving 4 bases of the junction unmatched. The CDR3 bases are TGTGCCAGCAAAGGGACAGGGGAAAATCAGCCCCAGCATTTT. The encoded protein is CASKGTGENQPQHF.

The V gene is TRBV5-1, the J gene TRBJ2-5; 11 positions agree with TRBD1. The CDR3 extends over 14 amino acids. Trimming cost V 0 bases and J 8 bases; bases outside gene matches: 3. The germline gives CDR1 SGHRS, CDR2 YFSETQ. CDR3 sequence reads: CASSLEGQGATQYF. CDR3 nucleotides: TGCGCCAGCAGCTTGGAAGGACAGGGGGCTACCCAGTACTTC.

This chain uses TRBV10-1 with TRBJ2-3; 7 bases are a match to TRBD2. The germline gives CDR1 WNHNN, CDR2 SYGVQD (reference sequence). The CDR3 extends over 15 amino acids. V lost 2 bases, J lost 3 bases, and 5 bases stayed unmatched. DNA of the CDR3: TGCGCCAGCAGTGAGGCGGGAGTAAGGACAGATACGCAGTATTTT. Protein: CASSEAGVRTDTQYF.

V gene TRBV13 combines with J gene TRBJ2-7, with TRBD2 matching 8 bases. The CDR3 runs 16 residues. CDR1 and CDR2 from the germline V gene are PRHDT and FYEKMQ (reference sequence). The junction had 7 bases not matched to a gene; V was cut back by 1 base and J by 2 bases. As DNA, the CDR3 is TGTGCCAGCAGCTTAGATCGGGCGGGAGGAACCTACGAGCAGTACTTC. Amino acids: CASSLDRAGGTYEQYF.

This rearrangement joins TRBV27 to TRBJ2-3, with D possibly being TRBD2 (5 bases). V was shortened by 5 bases and J by 3 bases, with 18 bases between the two germline ends. The CDR3 runs 16 residues. Germline V gene lookup returns CDR1 MNHEY and CDR2 SMNVEV (reference sequence). CDR3 in DNA: TGTGCCAGCAGTCTCTCAACTAGTGGTGCAACAGATACGCAGTATTTT. Translating it yields CASSLSTSGATDTQYF.

The chain employs TRBV28 and TRBJ2-1, with TRBD2 matching over 8 bases. V was clipped by 7 bases and J by 7 bases; unmatched bases: 12. The CDR3 is 15 amino acids. The germline V gene encodes CDR1 MDHEN and CDR2 SYDVKM. CDR3 amino acids: CASTPGLAGGNEQFF. The CDR3 nucleotides read TGTGCCAGCACCCCCGGGCTAGCGGGTGGAAATGAGCAGTTCTTC.

This rearrangement joins TRBV7-8 to TRBJ1-5; D unresolved. Germline CDR1 and CDR2: SGHVS and FQNEAQ. V gave up 3 bases and J gave up 4 bases, with 16 bases separating them. The CDR3 totals 16 residues. CDR3 in amino acids: CASSLTTGSLNQPQHF. The CDR3 nucleotides are TGTGCCAGCAGCTTGACTACGGGCAGTCTTAATCAGCCCCAGCATTTT.

This clone was seen only once. This chain links TRBV3-1 (or the pseudogene TRBV3-2) with TRBJ2-2; 7 bases are shared with TRBD2. The CDR3 consists of 18 residues. CDR1 is LGHDT and CDR2 is YNNKEL in the germline V gene (reference sequence). V shed 0 bases, J shed 7 bases, and the junction held 14 bases outside the gene matches. The CDR3 sequence is CASSQDVVLGGRGGELFF. The CDR3 region has the DNA TGTGCCAGCAGCCAAGATGTCGTCTTAGGTGGGAGGGGCGGGGAGCTGTTTTTT.

This CDR3 reads CASSPPGLAYEQYF. The CDR3 nucleotides are TGTGCCAGCAGCCCTCCGGGACTAGCATATGAGCAGTACTTC. The V and J genes are TRBV11-2 and TRBJ2-7, with 9 nucleotides matching TRBD2. Germline assignment: CDR1 SGHAT and CDR2 FQNNGV. There are 14 residues in the CDR3. Trimming removed 5 bases from V and 7 bases from J; junction bases left unmatched: 9.